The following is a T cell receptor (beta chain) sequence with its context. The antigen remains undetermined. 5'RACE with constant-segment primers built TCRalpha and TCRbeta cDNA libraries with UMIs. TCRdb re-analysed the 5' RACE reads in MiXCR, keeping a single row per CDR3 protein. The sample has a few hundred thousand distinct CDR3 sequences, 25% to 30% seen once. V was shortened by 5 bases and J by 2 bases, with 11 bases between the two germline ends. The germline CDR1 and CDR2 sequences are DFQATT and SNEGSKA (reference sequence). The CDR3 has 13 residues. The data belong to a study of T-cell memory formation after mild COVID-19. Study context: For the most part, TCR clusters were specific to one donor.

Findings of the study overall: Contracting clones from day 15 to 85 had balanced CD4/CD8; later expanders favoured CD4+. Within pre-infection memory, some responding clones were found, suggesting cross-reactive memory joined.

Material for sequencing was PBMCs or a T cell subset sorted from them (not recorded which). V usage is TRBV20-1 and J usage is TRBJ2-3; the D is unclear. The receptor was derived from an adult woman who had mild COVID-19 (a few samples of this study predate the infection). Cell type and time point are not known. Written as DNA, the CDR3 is TGCAGTGCTGCGGCGCGGTCCACAGATACGCAGTATTTT. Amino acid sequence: CSAAARSTDTQYF.